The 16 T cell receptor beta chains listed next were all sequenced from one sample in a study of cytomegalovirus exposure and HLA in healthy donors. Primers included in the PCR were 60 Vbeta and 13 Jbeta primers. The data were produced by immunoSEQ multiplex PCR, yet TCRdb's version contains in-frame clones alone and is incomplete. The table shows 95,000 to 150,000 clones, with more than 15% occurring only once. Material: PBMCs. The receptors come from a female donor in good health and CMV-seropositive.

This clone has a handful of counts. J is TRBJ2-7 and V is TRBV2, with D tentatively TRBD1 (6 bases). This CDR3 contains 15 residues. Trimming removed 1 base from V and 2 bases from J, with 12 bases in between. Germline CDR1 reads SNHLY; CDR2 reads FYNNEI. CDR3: CASSEGQAATYEQYF. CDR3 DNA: TGTGCCAGCAGTGAAGGACAGGCGGCGACCTACGAGCAGTACTTC.

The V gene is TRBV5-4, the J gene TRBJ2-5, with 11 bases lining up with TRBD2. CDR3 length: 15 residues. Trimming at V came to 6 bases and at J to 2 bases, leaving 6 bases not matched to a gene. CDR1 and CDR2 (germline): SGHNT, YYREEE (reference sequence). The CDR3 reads CASNLAGGYQETQYF. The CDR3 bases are TGTGCCAGCAACCTAGCGGGGGGCTATCAAGAGACCCAGTACTTC.

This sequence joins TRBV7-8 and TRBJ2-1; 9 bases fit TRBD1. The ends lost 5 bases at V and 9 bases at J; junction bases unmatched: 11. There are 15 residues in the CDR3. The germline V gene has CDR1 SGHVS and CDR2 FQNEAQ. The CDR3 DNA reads TGTGCCAGCAGCAAGCCCCGGGACAGGGTTTCTGAGCAGTTCTTC. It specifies CASSKPRDRVSEQFF. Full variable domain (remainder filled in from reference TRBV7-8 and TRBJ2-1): GAGVSQSPRYKVAKRGQDVALRCDPISGHVSLFWYQQALGQGPEFLTYFQNEAQLDKSGLPSDRFFAERPEGSVSTLKIQRTQQEDSAVYLCASSKPRDRVSEQFFGPGTRLTVL.

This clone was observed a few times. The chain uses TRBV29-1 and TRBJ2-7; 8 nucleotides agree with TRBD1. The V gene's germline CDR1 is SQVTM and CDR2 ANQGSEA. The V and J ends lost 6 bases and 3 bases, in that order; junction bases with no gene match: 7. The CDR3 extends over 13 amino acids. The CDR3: CSVTDRDIYEQYF. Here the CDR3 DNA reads TGCAGCGTAACGGACAGGGACATCTACGAGCAGTACTTC.

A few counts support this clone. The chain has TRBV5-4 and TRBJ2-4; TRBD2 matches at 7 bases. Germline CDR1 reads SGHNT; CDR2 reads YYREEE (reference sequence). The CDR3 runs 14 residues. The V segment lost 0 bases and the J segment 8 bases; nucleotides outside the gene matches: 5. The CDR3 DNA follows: TGTGCCAGCAGCTTGGTGGCTAGCGGAGACATTCAGTACTTC. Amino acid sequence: CASSLVASGDIQYF.

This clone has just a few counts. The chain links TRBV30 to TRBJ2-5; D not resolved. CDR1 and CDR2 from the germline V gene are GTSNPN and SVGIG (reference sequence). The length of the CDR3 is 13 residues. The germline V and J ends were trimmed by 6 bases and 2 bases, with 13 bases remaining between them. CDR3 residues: CACGPLGQETQYF. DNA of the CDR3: TGTGCCTGTGGGCCATTAGGACAAGAGACCCAGTACTTC.

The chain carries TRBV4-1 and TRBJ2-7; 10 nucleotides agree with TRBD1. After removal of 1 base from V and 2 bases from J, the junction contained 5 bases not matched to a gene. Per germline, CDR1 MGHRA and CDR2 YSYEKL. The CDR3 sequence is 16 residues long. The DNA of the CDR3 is TGCGCCAGCAGCCAAGCCCCCGGGACAGGGGCCTACGAGCAGTACTTC. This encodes CASSQAPGTGAYEQYF.

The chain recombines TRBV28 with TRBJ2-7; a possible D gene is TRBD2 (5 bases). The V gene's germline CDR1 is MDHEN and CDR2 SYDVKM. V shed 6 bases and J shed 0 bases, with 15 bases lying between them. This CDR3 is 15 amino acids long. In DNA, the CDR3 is TGTGCCAGCAGCCCCGGGAAAAGGATCTCCTACGAGCAGTACTTC. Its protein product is CASSPGKRISYEQYF. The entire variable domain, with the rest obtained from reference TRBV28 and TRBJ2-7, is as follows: DVKVTQSSRYLVKRTGEKVFLECVQDMDHENMFWYRQDPGLGLRLIYFSYDVKMKEKGDIPEGYSVSREKKERFSLILESASTNQTSMYLCASSPGKRISYEQYFGPGTRLTVT.

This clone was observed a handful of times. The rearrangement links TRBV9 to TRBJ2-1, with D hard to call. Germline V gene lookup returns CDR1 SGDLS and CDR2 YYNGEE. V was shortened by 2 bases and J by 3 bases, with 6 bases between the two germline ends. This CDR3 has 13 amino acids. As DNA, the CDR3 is TGTGCCAGCAGCGTGGCTGACTACAATGAGCAGTTCTTC. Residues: CASSVADYNEQFF. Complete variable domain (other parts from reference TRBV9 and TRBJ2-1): DSGVTQTPKHLITATGQRVTLRCSPRSGDLSVYWYQQSLDQGLQFLIQYYNGEERAKGNILERFSAQQFPDLHSELNLSSLELGDSALYFCASSVADYNEQFFGPGTRLTVL.

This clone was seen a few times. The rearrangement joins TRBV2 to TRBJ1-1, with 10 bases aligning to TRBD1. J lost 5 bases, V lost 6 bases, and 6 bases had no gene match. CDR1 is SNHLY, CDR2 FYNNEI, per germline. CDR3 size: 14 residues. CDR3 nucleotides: TGTGCCAGCAGGGGGGACAGGGGTGGAACTGAAGCTTTCTTT. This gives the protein CASRGDRGGTEAFF.

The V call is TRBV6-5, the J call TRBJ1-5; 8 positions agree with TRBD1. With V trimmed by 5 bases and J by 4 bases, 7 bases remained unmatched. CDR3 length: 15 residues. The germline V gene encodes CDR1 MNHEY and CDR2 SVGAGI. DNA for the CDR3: TGTGCCAGCAGTAGGGACAGGTCGCTAAATCAGCCCCAGCATTTT. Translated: CASSRDRSLNQPQHF.

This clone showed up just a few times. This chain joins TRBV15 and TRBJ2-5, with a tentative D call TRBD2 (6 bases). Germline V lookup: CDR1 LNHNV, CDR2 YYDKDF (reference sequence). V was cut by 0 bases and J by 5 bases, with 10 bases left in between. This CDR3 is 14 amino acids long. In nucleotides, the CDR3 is TGTGCCACCAGCAGAGATCCTGGGGGGGAGACCCAGTACTTC. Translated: CATSRDPGGETQYF. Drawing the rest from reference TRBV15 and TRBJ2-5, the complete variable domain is DAMVIQNPRYQVTQFGKPVTLSCSQTLNHNVMYWYQQKSSQAPKLLFHYYDKDFNNEADTPDNFQSRRPNTSFCFLDIRSPGLGDTAMYLCATSRDPGGETQYFGPGTRLLVL.

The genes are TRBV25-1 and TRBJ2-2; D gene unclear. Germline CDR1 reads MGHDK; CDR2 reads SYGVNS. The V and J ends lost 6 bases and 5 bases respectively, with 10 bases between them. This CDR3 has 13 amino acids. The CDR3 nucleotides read TGTGCCAGCAGAGCTACGGTAACCGGGGAGCTGTTTTTT. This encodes CASRATVTGELFF.

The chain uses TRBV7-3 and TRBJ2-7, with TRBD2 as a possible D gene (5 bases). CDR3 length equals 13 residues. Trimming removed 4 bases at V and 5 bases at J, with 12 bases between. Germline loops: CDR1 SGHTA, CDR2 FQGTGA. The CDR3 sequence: CASSSTGRDEQYF. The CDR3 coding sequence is TGTGCCAGCAGCTCCACGGGAAGGGACGAGCAGTACTTC. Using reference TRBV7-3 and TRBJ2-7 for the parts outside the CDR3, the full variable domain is GAGVSQTPSNKVTEKGKYVELRCDPISGHTALYWYRQSLGQGPEFLIYFQGTGAADDSGLPNDRFFAVRPEGSVSTLKIQRTERGDSAVYLCASSSTGRDEQYFGPGTRLTVT.

CDR3 loop: CASSPLGAKRRQPQHF. The CDR3 region has the DNA TGTGCCAGCAGCCCCTTAGGGGCGAAAAGGCGTCAGCCCCAGCATTTT. The chain carries TRBV28 and TRBJ1-5, with D perhaps matching TRBD1 (5 bases). Germline V CDR1 and CDR2: MDHEN, SYDVKM. CDR3 length: 16 residues. Trimming left V 6 bases short and J 6 bases short, with 21 bases between.

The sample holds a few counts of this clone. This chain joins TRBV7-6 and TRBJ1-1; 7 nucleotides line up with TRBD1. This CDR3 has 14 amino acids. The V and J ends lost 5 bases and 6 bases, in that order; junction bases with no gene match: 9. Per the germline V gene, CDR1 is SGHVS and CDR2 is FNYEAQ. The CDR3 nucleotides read TGTGCCAGCAGCCAACTTACAGGGGTCCCTGAAGCTTTCTTT. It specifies CASSQLTGVPEAFF.